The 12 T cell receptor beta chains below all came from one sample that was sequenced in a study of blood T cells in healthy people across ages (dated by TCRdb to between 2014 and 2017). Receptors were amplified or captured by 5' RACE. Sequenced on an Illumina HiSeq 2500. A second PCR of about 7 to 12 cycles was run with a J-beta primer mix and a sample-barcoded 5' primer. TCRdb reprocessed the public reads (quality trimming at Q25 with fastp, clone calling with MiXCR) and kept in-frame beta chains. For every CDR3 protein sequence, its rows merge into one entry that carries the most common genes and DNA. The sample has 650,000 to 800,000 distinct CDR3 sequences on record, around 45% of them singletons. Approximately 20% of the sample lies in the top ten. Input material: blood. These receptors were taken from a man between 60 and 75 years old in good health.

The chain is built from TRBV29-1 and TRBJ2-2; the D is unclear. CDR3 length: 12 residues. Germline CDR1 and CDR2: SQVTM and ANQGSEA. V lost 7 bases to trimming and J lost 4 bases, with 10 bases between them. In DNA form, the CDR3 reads TGCAGCGCCTTAGGCGGCACCGGGGAGCTGTTTTTT. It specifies CSALGGTGELFF.

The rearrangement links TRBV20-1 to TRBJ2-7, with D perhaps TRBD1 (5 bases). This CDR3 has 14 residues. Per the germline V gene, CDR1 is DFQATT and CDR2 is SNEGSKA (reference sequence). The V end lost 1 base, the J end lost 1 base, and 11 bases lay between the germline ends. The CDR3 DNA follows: TGCAGTGCTAGAGGTCAGGGCCTATCCTACGAGCAGTACTTC. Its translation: CSARGQGLSYEQYF.

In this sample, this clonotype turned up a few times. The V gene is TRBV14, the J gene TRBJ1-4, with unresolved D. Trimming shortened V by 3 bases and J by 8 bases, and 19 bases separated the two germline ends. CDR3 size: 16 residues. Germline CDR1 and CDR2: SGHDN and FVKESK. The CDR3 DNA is TGTGCCAGCAGCCACATAGACGCCGGCCGGAACGAAAAACTGTTTTTT. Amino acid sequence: CASSHIDAGRNEKLFF.

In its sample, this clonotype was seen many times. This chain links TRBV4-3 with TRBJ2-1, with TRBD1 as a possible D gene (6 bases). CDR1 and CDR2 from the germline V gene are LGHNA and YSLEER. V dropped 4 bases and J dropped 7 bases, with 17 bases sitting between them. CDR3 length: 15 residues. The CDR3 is CASSPMGARVNEQFF. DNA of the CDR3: TGCGCCAGCAGCCCCATGGGGGCGAGGGTTAATGAGCAGTTCTTC.

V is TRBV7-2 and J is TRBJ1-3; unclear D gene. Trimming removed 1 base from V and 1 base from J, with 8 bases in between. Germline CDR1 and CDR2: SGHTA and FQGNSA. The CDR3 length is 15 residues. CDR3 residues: CASSLGPGSGNTIYF. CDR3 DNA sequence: TGTGCCAGCAGCTTAGGGCCGGGATCTGGAAACACCATATATTTT.

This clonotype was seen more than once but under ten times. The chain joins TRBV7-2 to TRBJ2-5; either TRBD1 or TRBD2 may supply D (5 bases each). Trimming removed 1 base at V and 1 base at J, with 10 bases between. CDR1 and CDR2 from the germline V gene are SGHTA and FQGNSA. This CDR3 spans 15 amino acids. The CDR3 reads CASSLGSGTQETQYF. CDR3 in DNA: TGTGCCAGCAGCTTAGGTTCCGGGACCCAAGAGACCCAGTACTTC.

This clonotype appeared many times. CDR3: CASSYPWPTGDPLYEQYF. The CDR3 nucleotides read TGTGCCAGCAGTTACCCCTGGCCAACAGGAGATCCTCTCTACGAGCAGTACTTC. V and J are TRBV6-2 or TRBV6-3 and TRBJ2-7; weak D call: TRBD1 (5 bases). Germline lookup yields CDR1 MNHEY and CDR2 SVGEGT. This CDR3 is built from 18 residues. V lost 2 bases, J lost 3 bases, and 23 bases lay in between.

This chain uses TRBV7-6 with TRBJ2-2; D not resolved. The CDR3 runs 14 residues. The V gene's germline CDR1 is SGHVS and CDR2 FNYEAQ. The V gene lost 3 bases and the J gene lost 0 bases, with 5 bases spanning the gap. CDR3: CASSFSANTGELFF. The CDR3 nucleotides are TGTGCCAGCAGCTTTTCAGCGAACACCGGGGAGCTGTTTTTT.

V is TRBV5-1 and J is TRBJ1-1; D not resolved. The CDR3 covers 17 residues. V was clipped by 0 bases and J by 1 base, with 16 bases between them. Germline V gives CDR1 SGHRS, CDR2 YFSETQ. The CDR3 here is CASSLARERNPNTEAFF. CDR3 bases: TGCGCCAGCAGCTTGGCGAGAGAGCGAAACCCGAACACTGAAGCTTTCTTT. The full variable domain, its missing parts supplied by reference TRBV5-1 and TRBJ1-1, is KAGVTQTPRYLIKTRGQQVTLSCSPISGHRSVSWYQQTPGQGLQFLFEYFSETQRNKGNFPGRFSGRQFSNSRSEMNVSTLELGDSALYLCASSLARERNPNTEAFFGQGTRLTVV.

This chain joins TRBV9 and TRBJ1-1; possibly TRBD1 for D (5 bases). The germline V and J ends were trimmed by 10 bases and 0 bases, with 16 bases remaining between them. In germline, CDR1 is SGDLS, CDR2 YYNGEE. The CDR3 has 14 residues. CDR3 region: CAGQPPRVNTEAFF. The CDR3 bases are TGTGCCGGCCAACCCCCCAGGGTGAACACTGAAGCTTTCTTT.

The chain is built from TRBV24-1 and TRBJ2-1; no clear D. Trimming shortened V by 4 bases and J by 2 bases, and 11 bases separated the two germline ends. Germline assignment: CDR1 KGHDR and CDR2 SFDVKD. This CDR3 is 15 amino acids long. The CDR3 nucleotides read TGTGCCACCAGTGAACCTGGGAAAGCCTACAATGAGCAGTTCTTC. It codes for CATSEPGKAYNEQFF.

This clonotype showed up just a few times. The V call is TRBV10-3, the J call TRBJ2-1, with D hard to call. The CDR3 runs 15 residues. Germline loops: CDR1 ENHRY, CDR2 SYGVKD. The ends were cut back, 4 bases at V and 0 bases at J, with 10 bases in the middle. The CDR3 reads CAISAGFSSYNEQFF. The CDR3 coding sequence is TGTGCCATCAGTGCCGGGTTCAGCTCCTACAATGAGCAGTTCTTC.